Listed below are T cell receptor beta chains from one sample, sequenced in a study of shared clonotypes between healthy human individuals. This table comes from immunoSEQ multiplex PCR, and its TCRdb copy is limited to in-frame clones, with some not included. The sample lists 550,000 to 750,000 clones, around 90% occurring once. Material for sequencing was naive CD8+ T cells sorted from blood. The receptors originated from a man younger than 45 in good health. Each CDR3 is given with its conserved first and last residue. D genes are given only for firm matches. A clone size is listed for some rows: how often the clone was seen (once, few, many), or a class if it is expanded.

d_call j_call clone_size v_call cdr3_aa cdr3_nt
- TRBJ2-5 - TRBV6-6 CASSYFRRQETQYF TGTGCCAGCAGTTACTTCAGGAGACAAGAGACCCAGTACTTC
- TRBJ2-1 - TRBV7-2 CASSLEGVGNEQFF TGTGCCAGCAGCTTAGAGGGAGTAGGCAATGAGCAGTTCTTC
- TRBJ1-3 - TRBV7-2 CASSPSGNTIYF TGTGCCAGCAGCCCGTCTGGAAACACCATATATTTT
- TRBJ1-5 - TRBV6-1 CASSDGRYSNQPQHF TGTGCCAGCAGTGATGGACGGTATAGCAATCAGCCCCAGCATTTT
- TRBJ1-5 - TRBV6-6 CASSYSTIHSNQPQHF TGTGCCAGCAGTTACTCGACCATCCATAGCAATCAGCCCCAGCATTTT
- TRBJ1-4 - TRBV13 CASSLRGGDEKLFF TGTGCCAGCAGCTTGCGGGGAGGGGATGAAAAACTGTTTTTT
- TRBJ2-1 - TRBV21-1 CASSKVSSGIYNEQFF TGTGCCAGCAGCAAAGTTTCTAGCGGGATCTACAATGAGCAGTTCTTC
TRBD2 TRBJ2-7 - TRBV2 CASRRSLAGVDEQYF TGTGCCAGCAGGCGCTCCCTAGCGGGAGTGGACGAGCAGTACTTC
TRBD2 TRBJ2-1 once TRBV5-1 CASSRGTSATGDEQFF TGCGCCAGCAGCCGAGGGACTAGCGCGACAGGCGATGAGCAGTTCTTC
- TRBJ1-1 - TRBV7-9 CASSLNRENTEAFF TGTGCCAGCAGCTTAAACAGAGAGAACACTGAAGCTTTCTTT
- TRBJ2-7 - TRBV4-1 CASSQEVGHEQYF TGCGCCAGCAGCCAAGAGGTGGGCCACGAGCAGTACTTC
- TRBJ2-7 - TRBV27 CASGPSEAYEQYF TGTGCCAGCGGCCCTTCGGAGGCCTACGAGCAGTACTTC
TRBD1 TRBJ1-5 - TRBV15 CATSSRTGGNQPQHF TGTGCCACCAGCTCTCGGACAGGGGGAAATCAGCCCCAGCATTTT
TRBD1 TRBJ1-5 - TRBV7-8 CASSTEQGFQPQHF TGTGCCAGCAGCACAGAACAGGGGTTTCAGCCCCAGCATTTT
- TRBJ2-3 - TRBV29-1 CSVLDGDKGADTQYF TGCAGCGTTCTTGACGGGGACAAGGGAGCAGATACGCAGTATTTT
- TRBJ2-7 - TRBV11-2 CASSSTTYEQYF TGTGCCAGCAGCTCTACTACGTACGAGCAGTACTTC
- TRBJ2-7 - TRBV19 CASSGLDYEQYF TGTGCCAGTAGTGGGCTGGACTACGAGCAGTACTTC
TRBD1 TRBJ2-2 - TRBV11-2 CASSPARGQGNGELFF TGTGCCAGCAGCCCGGCGCGGGGACAGGGGAACGGGGAGCTGTTTTTT
- TRBJ1-1 - TRBV7-9 CASRDGRTEAFF TGTGCCAGCAGGGACGGTCGGACTGAAGCTTTCTTT
- TRBJ2-7 - TRBV29-1 CSVGPRVGGGEGEQYF TGCAGCGTTGGCCCCCGTGTGGGGGGAGGAGAGGGCGAGCAGTACTTC
- TRBJ2-7 - TRBV7-6 CASSLGQGYSEQYF TGTGCCAGCAGCTTAGGTCAGGGTTATAGCGAGCAGTACTTC
- TRBJ2-7 - TRBV5-8 CAHTRAEAPYEQYF TGTGCCCATACCAGGGCCGAGGCACCCTACGAGCAGTACTTC
- TRBJ2-1 once TRBV27 CASTQANQLTSNEQFF TGTGCCAGCACTCAAGCCAACCAACTTACTAGCAATGAGCAGTTCTTC
TRBD2 TRBJ2-7 - TRBV2 CASSISGIYDF TGTGCCAGCAGTATAAGCGGGATATACGACTTC
- TRBJ2-1 - TRBV9 CASSVDLGNNEQFF TGTGCCAGCAGCGTAGATCTGGGTAACAATGAGCAGTTCTTC
- TRBJ2-1 once TRBV6-5 CASRSGVDEQFF TGTGCCAGCAGGTCCGGGGTAGATGAGCAGTTCTTC
- TRBJ2-5 - TRBV7-6 CASSLEQGLQETQYF TGTGCCAGCAGCCTAGAACAGGGACTCCAAGAGACCCAGTACTTC
TRBD2 TRBJ2-3 - TRBV15 CATSRGNFEAGVLYF TGTGCCACCAGCAGAGGGAATTTTGAGGCGGGAGTACTGTATTTT
- TRBJ2-5 - TRBV7-9 CASSLLRSDGGFQETQYF TGTGCCAGCAGCTTACTGCGGTCGGATGGGGGGTTCCAAGAGACCCAGTACTTC
- TRBJ2-2 - TRBV9 CASSAGTLREIGNTGELFF TGTGCCAGCAGCGCCGGGACTTTGCGGGAAATAGGCAACACCGGGGAGCTGTTTTTT
- TRBJ1-1 - TRBV29-1 CSVPSPAAMNTEAFF TGCAGCGTGCCCTCCCCGGCAGCGATGAACACTGAAGCTTTCTTT
TRBD2 TRBJ2-7 once TRBV2 CASSEVNVAGVYYEQYF TGTGCCAGCAGTGAAGTCAACGTAGCGGGGGTTTACTACGAGCAGTACTTC
- TRBJ2-7 - TRBV7-9 CASTPTETYEQYF TGTGCCAGCACCCCGACGGAGACCTACGAGCAGTACTTC
TRBD1 TRBJ2-1 few TRBV6-4 CASSESGTGGYNEQFF TGTGCCAGCAGTGAGTCCGGGACAGGGGGTTACAATGAGCAGTTCTTC
TRBD2 TRBJ2-2 once TRBV29-1 CSTRLGEGTGELFF TGCAGCACCCGGCTGGGGGAGGGGACCGGGGAGCTGTTTTTT
- TRBJ2-3 - TRBV7-9 CASSPSNVDTQYF TGTGCCAGCAGCCCATCGAATGTGGATACGCAGTATTTT
- TRBJ2-7 - TRBV7-9 CASSMGLGYEQYF TGTGCCAGCAGCATGGGACTGGGCTACGAGCAGTACTTC
TRBD1 TRBJ2-7 - TRBV29-1 CSVEGTGLDEQYF TGCAGCGTTGAAGGGACAGGACTTGACGAGCAGTACTTC
TRBD2 TRBJ2-7 - TRBV19 CASSSSGRADYEQYF TGTGCCAGTTCATCTAGCGGGAGGGCCGACTACGAGCAGTACTTC
- TRBJ2-1 - TRBV2 CASSGTRRFF TGTGCCAGCTCGGGAACAAGGCGGTTCTTC